One sample yielded the 26 T cell receptor beta chains listed below, sequenced in a study of T cell responses to AZD1222 COVID-19 vaccine. The method was immunoSEQ multiplex PCR; TCRdb's version includes in-frame clones alone and lacks a portion of them. The table has under 25,000 clones, more than 70% seen once; the top ten hold about 16%. The material was peripheral blood, obtained 28 days after the second AZD1222 dose. The receptors come from an adult who received the AZD1222 COVID-19 vaccine.

This rearrangement joins TRBV14 to TRBJ2-5; 7 positions match TRBD2. Germline loops: CDR1 SGHDN, CDR2 FVKESK. The CDR3 is 14 amino acids. V trimming: 1 base; J trimming: 4 bases; junction bases outside the gene matches: 3. CDR3 nucleotide sequence: TGTGCCAGCAGCCAAGCAACGGGAGGAGAGACCCAGTACTTC. This translates into CASSQATGGETQYF.

The chain joins TRBV7-3 to TRBJ2-1, with D perhaps TRBD2 (6 bases). Germline loops: CDR1 SGHTA, CDR2 FQGTGA. CDR3 size: 15 residues. Trimming left V 5 bases short and J 9 bases short, with 20 bases between. The DNA of the CDR3 is TGTGCCAGCAGCCCCCGGGTGGAGGTGGGGGGTGAGCAGTTCTTC. This sequence encodes CASSPRVEVGGEQFF.

V usage is TRBV10-3 and J usage is TRBJ1-1; 8 bases are shared with TRBD1. The CDR3 covers 14 residues. Germline CDR1 and CDR2: ENHRY and SYGVKD. V lost 6 bases and J lost 4; bases outside the gene matches: 7. The CDR3 protein is CAISHGQGGTEAFF. The DNA of the CDR3 is TGTGCCATCAGCCATGGACAGGGTGGCACTGAAGCTTTCTTT.

The rearrangement joins TRBV19 to TRBJ2-5; 8 bases map to TRBD2. Germline lookup yields CDR1 LNHDA and CDR2 SQIVND (reference sequence). This CDR3 contains 16 residues. J gave up 1 base and V 2 bases, and 6 bases lay outside the gene matches. CDR3 in amino acids: CASSIRAGGLQETQYF. Here the CDR3 DNA reads TGTGCCAGTAGTATAAGGGCGGGAGGCCTCCAAGAGACCCAGTACTTC.

CDR3 loop: CASSSSDHHQPQHF. DNA for the CDR3: TGTGCCAGCAGCTCATCTGATCATCATCAGCCCCAGCATTTT. The genes are TRBV3-1 (or the pseudogene TRBV3-2) and TRBJ1-5, with unresolved D. This CDR3 spans 14 amino acids. Trimming cost V 5 bases and J 5 bases, with 13 bases left between them. Germline-derived CDR1 and CDR2 are LGHDT and YNNKEL (reference sequence).

This clone was detected only once. This rearrangement joins TRBV19 to TRBJ2-7, with D perhaps matching TRBD1 (5 bases). The CDR3 consists of 13 residues. Germline lookup yields CDR1 LNHDA and CDR2 SQIVND (reference sequence). V lost 1 base, J lost 6 bases, and 10 bases lay in between. CDR3 amino acids: CASSIANGAEQYF. The CDR3 nucleotides are TGTGCCAGTAGTATAGCTAATGGGGCCGAGCAGTACTTC.

This clone was detected only once. This chain uses TRBV7-9 with TRBJ1-2, with TRBD1 matching over 7 bases. CDR1 is SEHNR and CDR2 is FQNEAQ in the germline V gene (reference sequence). CDR3 length: 15 amino acids. V lost 5 bases and J lost 2; bases outside the gene matches: 8. DNA of the CDR3: TGTGCCAGCAGCACCGGGACAGCGAGAAACTATGGCTACACCTTC. This sequence encodes CASSTGTARNYGYTF.

This sequence joins TRBV5-1 and TRBJ2-1, with 8 nucleotides matching TRBD2. V gave up 0 bases and J gave up 3 bases; unmatched junction bases: 2. The germline CDR1 and CDR2 sequences are SGHRS and YFSETQ. The CDR3 loop spans 15 amino acids. The CDR3 is CASSLALAGYNEQFF. In DNA, the CDR3 is TGCGCCAGCAGCTTGGCGCTAGCGGGCTACAATGAGCAGTTCTTC.

J is TRBJ2-3 and V is TRBV18, with TRBD2 identical over 8 bases. Losses at the gene ends were 6 bases for V and 1 base for J; bases not matched to a gene: 9. The CDR3 has 16 amino acids. Germline-derived CDR1 and CDR2 are KGHSH and LQKENI. DNA of the CDR3: TGTGCCAGCTCGATTGCGAGCGGGAGCGGCACAGATACGCAGTATTTT. It specifies CASSIASGSGTDTQYF.

V usage is TRBV30 and J usage is TRBJ2-2; D not certain. Germline V lookup: CDR1 GTSNPN, CDR2 SVGIG (reference sequence). The germline V and J ends were trimmed by 0 bases and 9 bases, with 8 bases remaining between them. The CDR3 spans 12 residues. This chain's CDR3 is CAWSVLSRELFF. In DNA form, the CDR3 reads TGTGCCTGGAGTGTACTAAGCCGGGAGCTGTTTTTT.

The chain combines TRBV18 with TRBJ1-2; possibly TRBD1 for D (5 bases). V lost 4 bases and J lost 4, with 10 bases in between. CDR3 length: 13 amino acids. Germline CDR1 is KGHSH and CDR2 is LQKENI. CDR3 loop: CASSLRDGYGYTF. CDR3 nucleotides: TGTGCCAGCTCACTCAGGGACGGCTATGGCTACACCTTC. Full variable domain (missing parts from reference TRBV18 and TRBJ1-2): NAGVMQNPRHLVRRRGQEARLRCSPMKGHSHVYWYRQLPEEGLKFMVYLQKENIIDESGMPKERFSAEFPKEGPSILRIQQVVRGDSAAYFCASSLRDGYGYTFGSGTRLTVV.

This chain connects TRBV28 to TRBJ2-1, with TRBD2 identical over 12 bases. Germline trimming cut 11 bases from V and 9 bases from J; bases unmatched to any gene: 8. Germline CDR1 MDHEN, CDR2 SYDVKM. This CDR3 spans 13 amino acids. CDR3 sequence: CACATSGRSEQFF. CDR3 in DNA: TGTGCCTGCGCGACTAGCGGGAGAAGTGAGCAGTTCTTC.

The V and J genes are TRBV9 and TRBJ2-7; the match to TRBD1 covers 11 bases. This CDR3 is built from 16 residues. Germline CDR1 SGDLS, CDR2 YYNGEE. The trim removed 2 bases at V and 5 bases at J, leaving 9 bases unmatched. CDR3 region: CASSVGEGQGVNEQYF. DNA for the CDR3: TGTGCCAGCAGCGTTGGAGAGGGACAGGGGGTTAACGAGCAGTACTTC.

The chain recombines TRBV10-3 with TRBJ2-1; possibly TRBD2 for D (7 bases). Germline V gene lookup returns CDR1 ENHRY and CDR2 SYGVKD. Trimming cost V 10 bases and J 7 bases, with 20 bases left between them. This CDR3 has 14 amino acids. CDR3 in amino acids: CATEGGRTANEQFF. In DNA form, the CDR3 reads TGTGCCACCGAGGGGGGGCGGACGGCGAATGAGCAGTTCTTC.

J is TRBJ2-5 and V is TRBV4-2, with 13 bases lining up with TRBD2. V lost 1 base, J lost 4 bases, and 12 bases stayed unmatched. Germline V gene sequence: CDR1 LGHNA, CDR2 YNFKEQ. This CDR3 region has 19 residues. The CDR3 spells CASSQAAGGLAGAGETQYF. The CDR3 coding sequence is TGTGCCAGCAGCCAAGCGGCAGGCGGACTAGCGGGAGCCGGAGAGACCCAGTACTTC.

The chain recombines TRBV18 with TRBJ1-1, with D possibly matching TRBD1 (5 bases). Germline lookup yields CDR1 KGHSH and CDR2 LQKENI. V lost 3 bases and J 7 bases, leaving 6 bases between the germline ends. This CDR3 contains 11 residues. The CDR3 bases are TGTGCCAGCTCACCTGGGGGTGAAGCTTTCTTT. Translation: CASSPGGEAFF.

The chain is built from TRBV10-2 and TRBJ1-1; D not resolved. The CDR3 has 14 residues. The germline V gene encodes CDR1 WSHSY and CDR2 SAAADI. Trimming stripped 3 bases from V and 1 base from J, with 9 bases between. The CDR3 bases are TGCGCCAGCAGTGAAGTTCGCTCGAACACTGAAGCTTTCTTT. Translating gives CASSEVRSNTEAFF.

This chain connects TRBV6-5 to TRBJ1-6; possibly TRBD1 for D (5 bases). This CDR3 has 14 amino acids. Trimming stripped 5 bases from V and 6 bases from J, with 11 bases between. Germline V CDR1 and CDR2: MNHEY, SVGAGI. CDR3 in DNA: TGTGCCAGCAGTAATTGGCAGGGTAATTCACCCCTCCACTTT. It encodes CASSNWQGNSPLHF.

The V call is TRBV4-1, the J call TRBJ2-7; tentative D call: TRBD1 (6 bases). V was shortened by 3 bases and J by 4 bases, with 13 bases between the two germline ends. Germline lookup yields CDR1 MGHRA and CDR2 YSYEKL. The CDR3 runs to 14 residues. The CDR3, as DNA: TGCGCCAGCAGCCAGCAGGGGAAGGGTTACGAGCAGTACTTC. It specifies CASSQQGKGYEQYF.

The chain has TRBV21-1 and TRBJ1-6. TRBV21-1 is reported as a pseudogene. CDR3 length: 16 amino acids. In nucleotides, the CDR3 is TGTGCCAGCAGCAAAGTAGCGTCCAGGGAGGTTTCACCCCTCCACTTT. This codes for CASSKVASREVSPLHF.

The gene calls are TRBV12-3 or TRBV12-4 and TRBJ2-7; D is perhaps TRBD2 (6 bases). The CDR3 is 13 amino acids. Trimming took 2 bases from V and 5 from J, leaving 10 bases between them. CDR3 amino acids: CASSLIGGHEQYF. The CDR3 DNA reads as TGTGCCAGCAGTTTAATCGGGGGACACGAGCAGTACTTC.

A single count supports this clone. The CDR3 nucleotides are TGTGCCAGCAGCTTGTTAGAAACCGGGGAGCTGTTTTTT. Amino acids: CASSLLETGELFF. This chain uses TRBV5-6 with TRBJ2-2, with unresolved D. The germline CDR1 and CDR2 sequences are SGHDT and YYEEEE. V was cut by 1 base and J by 5 bases, with 6 bases left in between. There are 13 residues in the CDR3.

The chain couples TRBV6-6 to TRBJ1-2; D not certain. The CDR3 runs to 12 residues. Germline V gene lookup returns CDR1 MNHNY and CDR2 SVGAGI (reference sequence). Trimming removed 2 bases at V and 4 bases at J, with 5 bases between. CDR3 in DNA: TGTGCCAGCAGTTACGGAGGCTATGGCTACACCTTC. It encodes CASSYGGYGYTF.

This chain uses TRBV4-1 with TRBJ1-2; a weak D match, TRBD1 (6 bases). The ends were cut back, 4 bases at V and 8 bases at J, with 23 bases in the middle. CDR1 is MGHRA and CDR2 is YSYEKL in the germline V gene. The CDR3 spans 16 residues. CDR3 protein: CASSLAGTRALGGYTF. The CDR3 bases are TGCGCCAGCAGCCTTGCCGGGACAAGGGCTCTCGGGGGCTACACCTTC.

As for this clone: This sample also contains other DNA sequences that code for the same CDR3. The chain combines TRBV3-1 (or the pseudogene TRBV3-2) with TRBJ2-1; tentatively, D is TRBD1 (5 bases). Trimming stripped 1 base from V and 7 bases from J, with 8 bases between. This CDR3 comprises 13 residues. Looked up from germline, CDR1 is LGHDT and CDR2 is YNNKEL (reference sequence). CDR3 sequence (DNA): TGTGCCAGCAGCCAAGTTAGGGGAAATGAGCAGTTCTTC. This encodes CASSQVRGNEQFF.

CDR3 coding DNA: TGTGCCAGCAGCCAGACAGGTTCCAATCAGCCCCAGCATTTT. It encodes CASSQTGSNQPQHF. V and J are TRBV5-4 and TRBJ1-5; a possible D gene is TRBD1 (6 bases). The germline V gene has CDR1 SGHNT and CDR2 YYREEE (reference sequence). V lost 4 bases and J lost 3, with 11 bases in between. The CDR3 runs 14 residues.